The 3 T cell receptor beta chains in this list originate from one sample, sequenced in a study of Ad26.COV2.S vaccination and SARS-CoV-2 variants (dated by TCRdb to about 2021). The library was built by means of the immunoSEQ multiplex PCR assay. Sourced from immuneACCESS, this table was stored by TCRdb with only in-frame sequences that have V and J called. A share of the clones is absent; for the studies checked, an unresolved V gene accounts for under half, and the remainder has no known explanation. A total of over 400,000 clones appear in this sample, 80% to 95% of them only once. Approximately 4.3% of the sample rests with the top ten. The intended sense of this specimen's treatment or condition label: 15 to 20 received Ad26.COV2.S at low or high dose, single or two shots; about 5 received placebo; per-sample allocation not given. For vaccine and placebo recipients, the sequenced repertoires came from samples collected on day 63 after the first injection.

Sequenced material: peripheral blood, taken in a trial of Ad26.COV2.S vaccine versus placebo. The receptors come from a person aged 18-65 years who received the Ad26.COV2.S COVID-19 vaccine or a placebo.

The chain combines TRBV18 with TRBJ1-2; 7 bases align to TRBD1. The CDR3 runs 14 residues. After removal of 2 bases from V and 7 bases from J, the junction contained 7 bases not matched to a gene. Germline CDR1 reads KGHSH; CDR2 reads LQKENI. DNA for the CDR3: TGTGCCAGCTCACCAAAATCAGGGGGAGTTGGCTACACCTTC. Amino acid sequence: CASSPKSGGVGYTF.

This clone was recorded a few times. V usage is TRBV6-1 and J usage is TRBJ1-2; no reliable D call. Germline CDR1 MNHNS, CDR2 SASEGT. The CDR3 extends over 14 amino acids. The germline V and J ends were trimmed by 2 bases and 5 bases, with 12 bases remaining between them. The DNA of the CDR3 is TGTGCCAGCAGTGAATCGGGAAATAGATATGGCTACACCTTC. This sequence encodes CASSESGNRYGYTF.

The chain uses TRBV24-1 and TRBJ2-1, with D possibly being TRBD2 (6 bases). This CDR3 is built from 14 residues. Germline V gives CDR1 KGHDR, CDR2 SFDVKD. V was shortened by 0 bases and J by 4 bases, with 6 bases between the two germline ends. The CDR3 nucleotides read TGTGCCACCAGTGATTTGGCGGGATACAATGAGCAGTTCTTC. As protein: CATSDLAGYNEQFF.